This TCR beta chain was identified in a study of CD8+ T cells in alopecia areata. The overall study: Patients received oral tofacitinib, 5 to 10 mg twice daily, for moderate-to-severe alopecia areata. A 6-month period off drug followed tofacitinib, which lasted 6 to 18 months.

For this clone: Its cognate antigen is unknown.

Extraction of RNA preceded its reverse transcription into cDNA, which served as the sequencing template. Sequencing used immunoSEQ multiplex PCR; TCRdb keeps in-frame clones, though not all of them. This sample has under 150,000 clones; roughly four fifths occur once, and the top ten carry approximately 25%. Whole-study findings and limits: Across lesional scalp, and particularly alopecia totalis/universalis, clonality surpassed that of normal scalp.

Treatment in this sample: oral pan-JAK inhibitor, 5-10 mg twice daily. This TCR was sampled from a human donor with alopecia areata. The input for sequencing was CD8+ T cells sorted from blood, taken at week 4, from a patient treated with tofacitinib.

CDR3 sequence reads: CASSLEDGKVGETQYF. CDR3 bases: TGCGCCAGCAGCTTGGAGGACGGAAAAGTCGGAGAGACCCAGTACTTC. V is TRBV5-1 and J is TRBJ2-5; D is ambiguous. The germline V gene has CDR1 SGHRS and CDR2 YFSETQ. Trimming shortened V by 0 bases and J by 4 bases, and 16 bases separated the two germline ends. CDR3 size: 16 residues.